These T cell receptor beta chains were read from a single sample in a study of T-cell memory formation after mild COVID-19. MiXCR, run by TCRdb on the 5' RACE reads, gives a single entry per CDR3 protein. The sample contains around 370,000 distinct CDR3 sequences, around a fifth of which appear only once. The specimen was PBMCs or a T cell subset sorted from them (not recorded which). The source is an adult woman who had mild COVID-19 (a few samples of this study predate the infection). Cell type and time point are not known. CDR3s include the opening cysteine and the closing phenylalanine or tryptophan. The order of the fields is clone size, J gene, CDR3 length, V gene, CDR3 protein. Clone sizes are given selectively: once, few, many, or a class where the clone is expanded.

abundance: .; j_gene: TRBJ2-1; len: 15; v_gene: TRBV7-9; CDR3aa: CASSSPLAGEGEQFF
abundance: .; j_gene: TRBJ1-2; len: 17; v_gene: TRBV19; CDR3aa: CASSIGTGGLSAYGYTF
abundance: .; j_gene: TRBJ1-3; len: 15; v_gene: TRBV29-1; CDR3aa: CSVESGSVAGNTIYF
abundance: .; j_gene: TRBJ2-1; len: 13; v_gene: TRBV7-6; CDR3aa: CASSLGAANEQFF
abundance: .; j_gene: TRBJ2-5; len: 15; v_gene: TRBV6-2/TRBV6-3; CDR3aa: CATQPAGPAQETQYF
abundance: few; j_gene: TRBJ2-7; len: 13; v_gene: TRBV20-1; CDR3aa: CSAQEVGSYEQYF
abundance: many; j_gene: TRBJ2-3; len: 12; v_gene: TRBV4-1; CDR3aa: CASSQVADTQYF
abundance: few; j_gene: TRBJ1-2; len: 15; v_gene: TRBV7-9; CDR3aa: CASSLQGQGNSGYTF
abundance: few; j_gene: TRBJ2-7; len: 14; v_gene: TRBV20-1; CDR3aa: CSAFSSGSSYEQYF
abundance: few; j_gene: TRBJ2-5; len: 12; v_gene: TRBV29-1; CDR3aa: CSVEGLEETQYF
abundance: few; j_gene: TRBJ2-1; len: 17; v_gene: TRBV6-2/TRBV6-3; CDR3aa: CASSYSGIAGPRNEQFF
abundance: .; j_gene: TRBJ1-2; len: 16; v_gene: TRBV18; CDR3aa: CASSPLGQQDYYGYTF
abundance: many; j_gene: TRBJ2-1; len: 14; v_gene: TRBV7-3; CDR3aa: CASSLVGRYNEQFF
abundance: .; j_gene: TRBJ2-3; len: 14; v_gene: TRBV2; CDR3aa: CASRGQDSTDTQYF
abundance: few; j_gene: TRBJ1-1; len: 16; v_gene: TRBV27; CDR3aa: CASSLSIEGMNTEAFF
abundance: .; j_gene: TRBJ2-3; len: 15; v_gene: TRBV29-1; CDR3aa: CSVEAGTAASDTQYF
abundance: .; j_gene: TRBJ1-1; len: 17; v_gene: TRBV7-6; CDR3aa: CASSPLNGGALNTEAFF
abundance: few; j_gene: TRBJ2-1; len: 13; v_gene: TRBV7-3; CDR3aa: CASSNSEYNEQFF
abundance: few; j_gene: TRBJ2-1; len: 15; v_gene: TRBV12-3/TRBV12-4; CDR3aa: CASSSAEFGYNEQFF
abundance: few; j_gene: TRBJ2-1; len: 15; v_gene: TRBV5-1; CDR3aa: CASSLEGPAYNEQFF
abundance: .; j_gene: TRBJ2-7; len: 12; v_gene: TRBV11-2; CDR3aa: CASSSYSWEQYF
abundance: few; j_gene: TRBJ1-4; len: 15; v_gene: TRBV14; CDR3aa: CASSQGETNNEKLFF